This T cell receptor (beta chain) was retrieved from a study of blood T cell repertoires in COVID-19. Across the whole study: The samples span acute and convalescent COVID-19 from the United States, Italy and Spain. PBMCs, B-cell-depleted T cells, or T cells provided the cDNA or gDNA that made up the material.

The V and J ends lost 4 bases and 2 bases respectively, with 10 bases between them. Germline V gene sequence: CDR1 SGHKS, CDR2 YYEKEE (reference sequence). The CDR3 length is 14 residues. Source study methods: For nucleated cells, counts were estimated from reference gene primer amplification. Generated by immunoSEQ multiplex PCR, the TCRdb table keeps only in-frame clones and is missing some. The V and J calls and clone size come from that table; D and trimming were worked out from the DNA. The repertoire holds about 50,000 clones, with about three quarters as singletons. The V and J genes are TRBV5-5 and TRBJ2-1; a weak D match, TRBD1 (6 bases). This TCR was recovered from a man in his 70s with active or convalescent COVID-19. The sequenced sample was peripheral blood. The CDR3 spells CASSKGDTYNEQFF. The CDR3, as DNA: TGTGCCAGCAGCAAAGGGGACACCTACAATGAGCAGTTCTTC. The full variable domain, its missing parts supplied by reference TRBV5-5 and TRBJ2-1, is DAGVTQSPTHLIKTRGQQVTLRCSPISGHKSVSWYQQVLGQGPQFIFQYYEKEERGRGNFPDRFSARQFPNYSSELNVNALLLGDSALYLCASSKGDTYNEQFFGPGTRLTVL.